This TCR beta chain was profiled in a study of neoadjuvant anti-PD-1 for oral cavity cancer. Only in-frame clones appear in the TCRdb table, and some are missing; sequencing was by immunoSEQ multiplex PCR. The table shows about 12,000 clones, with 71% occurring only once. This clone was seen only once. Time point meaning: after neoadjuvant nivolumab, at surgical resection. CDR1 MNHEY and CDR2 SMNVEV come from the germline V gene (reference sequence). CDR3 size: 13 residues. Trimming shortened V by 8 bases and J by 9 bases, and 20 bases separated the two germline ends. This sequence joins TRBV27 and TRBJ2-7, with D perhaps matching TRBD1 (6 bases). Source: PBMCs, taken after nivolumab (anti-PD-1) treatment. This sequence originates from a person aged 35-79 years with oral cavity squamous cell carcinoma. This CDR3 reads CASGPWGQGRQYF. Written as DNA, the CDR3 is TGTGCCAGCGGACCCTGGGGGCAGGGTAGGCAGTACTTC.